Sequencing of this T cell receptor (beta chain) was carried out in a study of coeliac disease. For the study at large: Without high-resolution HLA typing, biased TRBV7-2 usage was queried. The study, taken as a whole, reports: Largely private TRB repertoires meant most sequences were sample-unique.

This clone has a handful of counts. Its matching antigen is unknown. Sequenced by immunoSEQ multiplex PCR; TCRdb stores in-frame clones only, minus some. The sample carries about 2,400 clones, approximately 59% recorded once. Germline loops: CDR1 MNHNS, CDR2 SASEGT. This CDR3 has 15 residues. V gave up 6 bases and J gave up 4 bases; unmatched junction bases: 11. Sequencing was carried out using intraepithelial lymphocytes from the gut. The chain recombines TRBV6-1 with TRBJ2-7; 8 bases are shared with TRBD2. The sequence came from a woman in her sixties or seventies with celiac disease on a gluten-free diet. The CDR3 region is CASRSGGAGDYEQYF. The CDR3 coding sequence is TGTGCCAGCAGATCGGGGGGGGCAGGGGATTACGAGCAGTACTTC.